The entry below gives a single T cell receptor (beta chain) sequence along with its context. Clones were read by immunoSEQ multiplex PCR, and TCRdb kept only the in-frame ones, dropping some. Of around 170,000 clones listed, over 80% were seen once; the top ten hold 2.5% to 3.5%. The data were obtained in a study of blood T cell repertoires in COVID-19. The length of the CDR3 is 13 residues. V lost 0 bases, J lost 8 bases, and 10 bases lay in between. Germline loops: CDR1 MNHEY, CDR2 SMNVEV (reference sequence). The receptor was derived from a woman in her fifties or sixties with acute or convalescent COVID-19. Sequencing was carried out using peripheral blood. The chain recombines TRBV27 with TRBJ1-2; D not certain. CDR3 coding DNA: TGTGCCAGCAGTTTATCGGCAGGAGGAGGCTACACCTTC. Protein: CASSLSAGGGYTF.